This T cell receptor (beta chain) was recorded in a study of cytomegalovirus exposure and HLA in healthy donors. Vbeta (60) and Jbeta (13) primers were used in the PCR. Produced via immunoSEQ multiplex PCR; TCRdb's table is partial and in-frame only. The sample consists of 200,000 to 250,000 clones, over 75% of them appearing once. With V trimmed by 2 bases and J by 7 bases, 7 bases remained unmatched. Germline V gene sequence: CDR1 MGHRA, CDR2 YSYEKL. The CDR3 is 17 amino acids. V is TRBV4-1 and J is TRBJ2-2; 13 bases map to TRBD2. This sequence originates from a girl aged 2 to 9 in good health and CMV-seronegative. Input material: PBMCs. The CDR3 here is CASSQPGTSGKDGELFF. CDR3 nucleotides: TGCGCCAGCAGCCAACCCGGGACTAGCGGGAAGGACGGGGAGCTGTTTTTT.